The next 20 T cell receptor beta chains were all read from a single sample in a study of blood T cells in healthy people across ages. A second roughly 6 to 11 cycle PCR used barcoded and J-beta primers. MiXCR was run by TCRdb on the 5' RACE reads, yielding one entry per CDR3 protein. The table shows 1.5 million to 2 million distinct CDR3 sequences, with roughly 32% occurring only once. What was sequenced was blood. Every receptor here comes from a woman in her 30s in good health.

The V call is TRBV27, the J call TRBJ2-5; D ambiguous. With the DNA end fitting TRBJ2-7 better, the J assignment may be wrong. This CDR3 has 15 amino acids. Per germline, CDR1 MNHEY and CDR2 SMNVEV (reference sequence). DNA of the CDR3: TGTGCCAGCAGTTCCCGCGCGACGACCACCTACGAGCAGTACTTC. It yields the protein CASSSRATTTYEQYF.

Only a few counts were recorded for this clonotype. This rearrangement joins TRBV29-1 to TRBJ1-1; D perhaps matches TRBD1 (5 bases). The V end lost 1 base, the J end lost 6 bases, and 9 bases lay between the germline ends. The CDR3 is made up of 12 amino acids. Germline V gives CDR1 SQVTM, CDR2 ANQGSEA. CDR3 region: CSVEAARAEAFF. The CDR3 DNA follows: TGCAGCGTTGAAGCAGCCAGGGCTGAAGCTTTCTTT.

The rearrangement joins TRBV6-6 to TRBJ2-7; a possible D gene is TRBD1 (6 bases). The V end was cut by 8 bases, the J end by 2 bases, with 16 bases between. The CDR3 sequence is 14 residues long. From germline, CDR1 is MNHNY and CDR2 SVGAGI (reference sequence). CDR3 nucleotide sequence: TGTGCCAGCCCCCCGAGGACAGCCCCCTACGAGCAGTACTTC. The encoded protein is CASPPRTAPYEQYF.

V gene TRBV27 combines with J gene TRBJ2-7; 10 bases are a match to TRBD2. CDR1 is MNHEY, CDR2 SMNVEV, per germline (reference sequence). J gave up 0 bases and V 5 bases, and 7 bases lay outside the gene matches. The CDR3 covers 16 residues. The CDR3 DNA reads as TGTGCCAGCAGTCCCTCTAGCGGGGGCCTCTCCTACGAGCAGTACTTC. Translating gives CASSPSSGGLSYEQYF.

CDR3 in amino acids: CASSFHSTGTNTEAFF. In nucleotides, the CDR3 is TGTGCCAGCAGTTTCCACTCGACAGGGACGAACACTGAAGCTTTCTTT. The chain couples TRBV27 to TRBJ1-1; 7 bases agree with TRBD1. Trimming removed 3 bases from V and 1 base from J; junction bases left unmatched: 8. CDR3 length: 16 residues. CDR1 is MNHEY and CDR2 is SMNVEV in the germline V gene (reference sequence).

J is TRBJ2-1 and V is TRBV28; TRBD2 matches 7 bases. V was clipped by 3 bases and J by 9 bases; unmatched bases: 11. This CDR3 has 15 residues. Germline assignment: CDR1 MDHEN and CDR2 SYDVKM. The CDR3 here is CASSFRAGEGSEQFF. The CDR3 bases are TGTGCCAGCAGTTTTCGGGCGGGAGAGGGTAGTGAGCAGTTCTTC. Looking up the rest from reference TRBV28 and TRBJ2-1 gives the full variable domain: DVKVTQSSRYLVKRTGEKVFLECVQDMDHENMFWYRQDPGLGLRLIYFSYDVKMKEKGDIPEGYSVSREKKERFSLILESASTNQTSMYLCASSFRAGEGSEQFFGPGTRLTVL.

On this clonotype: Since a much larger clone is just one base distant, this may be a read error. The chain has TRBV4-1 and TRBJ2-3; TRBD2 matches 10 bases. The germline CDR1 and CDR2 sequences are MGHRA and YSYEKL. This CDR3 is built from 17 residues. V was clipped by 4 bases and J by 3 bases; unmatched bases: 10. For the CDR3, the DNA is TGCGCCAGCAGCCCCGCTCTTAGCGGGAGGACGACAGATACGCAGTATTTT. Residues: CASSPALSGRTTDTQYF.

This clonotype was seen ten or more times. The chain couples TRBV20-1 to TRBJ2-4, with D perhaps TRBD2 (6 bases). The CDR3 has 13 amino acids. From germline, CDR1 is DFQATT and CDR2 SNEGSKA (reference sequence). V dropped 1 base and J dropped 5 bases, with 9 bases sitting between them. The chain's CDR3 is CSARGAGQNIQYF. CDR3 in DNA: TGCAGTGCTAGAGGAGCGGGTCAAAACATTCAGTACTTC.

The chain uses TRBV2 and TRBJ2-7; D remains ambiguous. V lost 6 bases, J lost 6 bases, and 18 bases lay in between. Germline-derived CDR1 and CDR2 are SNHLY and FYNNEI. This CDR3 comprises 14 residues. Written as DNA, the CDR3 is TGTGCCAGCAGCTCCCCCGGCATACTATTCGAGCAGTACTTC. It encodes CASSSPGILFEQYF. Full variable domain (rest looked up from reference TRBV2 and TRBJ2-7): EPEVTQTPSHQVTQMGQEVILRCVPISNHLYFYWYRQILGQKVEFLVSFYNNEISEKSEIFDDQFSVERPDGSNFTLKIRSTKLEDSAMYFCASSSPGILFEQYFGPGTRLTVT.

This clonotype was observed a handful of times. V is TRBV4-2 and J is TRBJ2-3; 16 bases agree with TRBD2. Germline CDR1 and CDR2: LGHNA and YNFKEQ. J was trimmed by 0 bases and V by 2 bases; bases with no gene match: 5. The CDR3 is 19 residues long. This CDR3 reads CASSQTGLAGGTSTDTQYF. The CDR3 nucleotides read TGTGCCAGCAGCCAAACGGGACTAGCGGGAGGGACTAGCACAGATACGCAGTATTTT.

Here the CDR3 reads CASSTSGRMTGELFF. For the CDR3, the DNA is TGTGCCAGCAGTACTAGCGGGAGAATGACCGGGGAGCTGTTTTTT. The chain employs TRBV28 and TRBJ2-2; 11 positions agree with TRBD2. The germline V gene has CDR1 MDHEN and CDR2 SYDVKM. The CDR3 length is 15 residues. Germline trimming cut 5 bases from V and 5 bases from J; bases unmatched to any gene: 4.

The J gene is TRBJ2-3, the V gene TRBV20-1, with a possible D match to TRBD2 (7 bases). The CDR3 is 13 amino acids. In germline, CDR1 is DFQATT, CDR2 SNEGSKA (reference sequence). Trimming shortened V by 1 base and J by 6 bases, and 11 bases separated the two germline ends. The CDR3 loop is CSARAGGWDTQYF. CDR3 DNA: TGCAGTGCTAGAGCGGGGGGCTGGGATACGCAGTATTTT.

The sample holds a few counts of this clonotype. The genes are TRBV20-1 and TRBJ1-2, with 10 bases aligning to TRBD1. V lost 3 bases, J lost 2 bases, and 9 bases stayed unmatched. In germline, CDR1 is DFQATT, CDR2 SNEGSKA (reference sequence). The length of the CDR3 is 16 residues. CDR3 loop: CSASVRDRGTNYGYTF. CDR3 nucleotide sequence: TGCAGTGCTAGTGTCCGGGACAGGGGCACCAACTATGGCTACACCTTC.

This clonotype was seen only a few times. This rearrangement joins TRBV20-1 to TRBJ2-3, with TRBD2 as a possible D gene (6 bases). Germline V lookup: CDR1 DFQATT, CDR2 SNEGSKA (reference sequence). Trimming left V 3 bases short and J 0 bases short, with 13 bases between. The CDR3 length is 15 residues. DNA for the CDR3: TGCAGTGCTAGCCTCCCGGGACTTAGCACAGATACGCAGTATTTT. Encoded protein: CSASLPGLSTDTQYF.

This clonotype appeared a few times. This rearrangement joins TRBV20-1 to TRBJ2-3; TRBD2 is a possible D gene (6 bases). V was trimmed by 7 bases and J by 5 bases, leaving 16 bases between them. This CDR3 has 13 amino acids. Germline CDR1 and CDR2: DFQATT and SNEGSKA (reference sequence). The CDR3 DNA is TGCAGTGTTTCGACTAGTGTGATAGATACGCAGTATTTT. This gives the protein CSVSTSVIDTQYF.

Ten or more counts support this clonotype. The chain combines TRBV25-1 with TRBJ2-5, with 12 bases identical to TRBD2. CDR1 and CDR2 (germline): MGHDK, SYGVNS. J was trimmed by 4 bases and V by 5 bases; bases with no gene match: 8. The CDR3 extends over 16 amino acids. The CDR3 DNA reads TGTGCCAGCAGTAGGTGGACTAGCGGGAACCTAGAGACCCAGTACTTC. It is translated as CASSRWTSGNLETQYF.

This chain connects TRBV3-1 to TRBJ2-4; the D gene is possibly TRBD1 (5 bases). CDR3 length: 13 amino acids. V shed 6 bases and J shed 8 bases, with 14 bases lying between them. The germline CDR1 and CDR2 sequences are LGHDT and YNNKEL (reference sequence). CDR3 region: CASSQGRWDIQYF. The DNA for the CDR3 is TGTGCCAGCAGTCAGGGTCGGTGGGACATTCAGTACTTC.

In the case of this clonotype: One end of the junction fails to match germline, which may point to a read error. This chain connects TRBV9 to TRBJ2-1; no firm D call. From germline, CDR1 is SGDLS and CDR2 YYNGEE. The CDR3 runs to 13 residues. Here the CDR3 reads CASGVESYNEQFF. CDR3 nucleotide sequence: TGTGCCAGCGGCGTAGAATCCTACAATGAGCAGTTCTTC. The variable domain in full, completed from reference TRBV9 and TRBJ2-1, reads DSGVTQTPKHLITATGQRVTLRCSPRSGDLSVYWYQQSLDQGLQFLIQYYNGEERAKGNILERFSAQQFPDLHSELNLSSLELGDSALYFCASGVESYNEQFFGPGTRLTVL.

This clonotype was found many times. The rearrangement joins TRBV13 to TRBJ2-5; D gene unclear. Germline V gene lookup returns CDR1 PRHDT and CDR2 FYEKMQ (reference sequence). The CDR3 spans 13 residues. Trimming stripped 1 base from V and 5 bases from J, with 8 bases between. CDR3 nucleotide sequence: TGTGCCAGCAGCTTAGTTATAGGGGAGACCCAGTACTTC. Its translation: CASSLVIGETQYF.

V gene TRBV11-1 combines with J gene TRBJ2-1, with D possibly being TRBD1 (6 bases). Between the trimmed V and J ends, which lost 5 bases and 8 bases, there was a span of 13 bases. There are 13 residues in the CDR3. In germline, CDR1 is SGHAT, CDR2 FQDESV (reference sequence). CDR3: CASSHRAGDEQFF. In nucleotides, the CDR3 is TGTGCCAGCAGCCACAGGGCCGGCGATGAGCAGTTCTTC.